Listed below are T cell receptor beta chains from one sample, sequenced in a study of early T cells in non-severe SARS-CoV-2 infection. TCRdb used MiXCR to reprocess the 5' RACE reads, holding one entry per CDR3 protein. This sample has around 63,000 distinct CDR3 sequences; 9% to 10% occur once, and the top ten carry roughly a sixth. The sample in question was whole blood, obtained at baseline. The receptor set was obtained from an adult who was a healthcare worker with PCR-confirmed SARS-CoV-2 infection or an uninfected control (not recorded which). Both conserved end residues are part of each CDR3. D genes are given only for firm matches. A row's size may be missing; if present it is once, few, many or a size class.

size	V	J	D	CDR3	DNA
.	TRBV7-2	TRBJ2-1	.	CASSLAPKDYLSSYNEQFF	TGTGCCAGCAGCCTCGCGCCCAAGGACTACCTCAGCTCCTACAATGAGCAGTTCTTC
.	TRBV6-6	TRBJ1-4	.	CASSPTGGPNEKLFF	TGTGCCAGCAGTCCCACCGGGGGCCCTAATGAAAAACTGTTTTTT
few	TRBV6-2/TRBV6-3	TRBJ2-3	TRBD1	CASSPTGTAPDTQYF	TGTGCCAGCAGCCCTACCGGGACAGCCCCAGATACGCAGTATTTT
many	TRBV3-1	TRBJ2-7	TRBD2	CASSQDGGRAHEQYF	TGTGCCAGCAGCCAAGACGGCGGGAGGGCCCACGAGCAGTACTTC
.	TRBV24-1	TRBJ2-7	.	CATSAVGYEQYF	TGTGCCACCTCGGCAGTCGGATACGAGCAGTACTTC
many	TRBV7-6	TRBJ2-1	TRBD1	CASSPLDRDRGRRGHNEQFF	TGTGCCAGCAGCCCCCTCGATCGGGACAGGGGGCGCAGAGGGCATAATGAGCAGTTCTTC
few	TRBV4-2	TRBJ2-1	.	CASSQAMGASSTYEQFF	TGTGCCAGCAGCCAAGCCATGGGGGCAAGTTCTACGTATGAGCAGTTCTTC
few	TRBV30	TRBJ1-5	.	CAWSGYMNQPQHF	TGTGCCTGGAGTGGATACATGAATCAGCCCCAGCATTTT
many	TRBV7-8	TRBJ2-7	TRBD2	CASSWGGLAARSSYEQYF	TGTGCCAGCAGCTGGGGGGGACTAGCGGCCCGAAGCTCCTACGAGCAGTACTTC
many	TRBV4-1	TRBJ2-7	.	CASSPKPGEQYF	TGCGCCAGCAGCCCTAAGCCGGGGGAGCAGTACTTC
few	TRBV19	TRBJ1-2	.	CASKVPNYGYTF	TGTGCCAGTAAAGTCCCTAACTATGGCTACACCTTC
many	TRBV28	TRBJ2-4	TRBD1	CAGSDGTVGIQYF	TGTGCCGGGAGCGATGGGACAGTGGGCATTCAGTACTTC
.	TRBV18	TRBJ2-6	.	CASSPRQASGANVLTF	TGTGCCAGCTCACCCCGACAGGCAAGCGGGGCCAACGTCCTGACTTTC
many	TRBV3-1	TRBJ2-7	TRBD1	CASSQTGYEQYF	TGTGCCAGCAGCCAGACAGGGTACGAGCAGTACTTC
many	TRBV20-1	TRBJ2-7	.	CSAPRDGYEQYF	TGCAGTGCTCCCCGGGACGGGTACGAGCAGTACTTC
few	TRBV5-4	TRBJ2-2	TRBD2	CAVFSSGRNTGELFF	TGTGCCGTGTTCTCTAGCGGGAGAAACACCGGGGAGCTGTTTTTT
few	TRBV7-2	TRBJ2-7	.	CASSPTSGAPSYEQYF	TGTGCCAGCAGCCCCACGTCAGGGGCCCCATCCTACGAGCAGTACTTC
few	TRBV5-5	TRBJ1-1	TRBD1	CASSPRQGTRNTEAFF	TGTGCCAGCAGCCCCAGACAGGGGACGCGGAACACTGAAGCTTTCTTT
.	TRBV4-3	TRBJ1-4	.	CASSKYREQAEKLFF	TGCGCCAGCAGCAAATACCGGGAACAGGCTGAAAAACTGTTTTTT
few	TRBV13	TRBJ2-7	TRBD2	CASSLPGGSYEQYF	TGTGCCAGCAGCTTACCGGGGGGCTCCTACGAGCAGTACTTC
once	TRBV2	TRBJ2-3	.	CASSEDPSWYF	TGTGCCAGCAGTGAAGACCCTTCCTGGTATTTT
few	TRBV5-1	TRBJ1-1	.	CASSPGSPNTEAFF	TGCGCCAGCAGCCCCGGGAGCCCGAACACTGAAGCTTTCTTT
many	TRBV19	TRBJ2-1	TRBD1	CASTQPGGSYNEQFF	TGTGCCAGTACCCAGCCAGGGGGATCCTACAATGAGCAGTTCTTC
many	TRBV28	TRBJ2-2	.	CASLTISNTGELFF	TGTGCCAGCTTAACTATCTCGAACACCGGGGAGCTGTTTTTT
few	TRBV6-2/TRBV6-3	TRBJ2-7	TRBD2	CASSYGLAGAEQYF	TGTGCCAGCAGTTACGGACTAGCGGGAGCCGAGCAGTACTTC
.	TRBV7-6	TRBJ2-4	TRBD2	CASSLAVAGGQNIQYF	TGTGCCAGCAGCTTAGCGGTAGCGGGAGGTCAAAACATTCAGTACTTC
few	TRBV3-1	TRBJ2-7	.	CASSQGIGGGPYEQYF	TGTGCCAGCAGCCAAGGTATTGGGGGAGGACCCTACGAGCAGTACTTC
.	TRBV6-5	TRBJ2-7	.	CASSYSWGVQYF	TGTGCCAGCAGTTACTCGTGGGGAGTGCAGTACTTC
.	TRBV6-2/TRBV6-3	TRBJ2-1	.	CASSYGPTNEQFF	TGTGCCAGCAGTTATGGGCCCACCAATGAGCAGTTCTTC
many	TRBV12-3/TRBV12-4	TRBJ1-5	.	CASSLQGAYNQPQHF	TGTGCCAGCAGTTTGCAGGGAGCCTACAATCAGCCCCAGCATTTT
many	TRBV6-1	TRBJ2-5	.	CASKFGDYLETQYF	TGTGCCAGCAAGTTTGGCGATTATCTAGAGACCCAGTACTTC
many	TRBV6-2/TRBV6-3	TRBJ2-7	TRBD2	CASSRTSGIFFLDEQYF	TGTGCCAGCAGTCGGACTAGCGGGATCTTCTTCCTGGACGAGCAGTACTTC
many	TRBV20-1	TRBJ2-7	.	CSAGTDYEQYF	TGCAGTGCTGGCACTGACTACGAGCAGTACTTC
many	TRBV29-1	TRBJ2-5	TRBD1	CSVITGGVLETQYF	TGCAGCGTCATAACAGGGGGAGTTTTGGAGACCCAGTACTTC
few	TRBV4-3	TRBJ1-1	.	CASSQGEGAYMNTEAFF	TGCGCCAGCAGCCAAGGAGAAGGGGCTTACATGAACACTGAAGCTTTCTTT
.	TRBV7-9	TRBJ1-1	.	CASSSGSFSLPSEAFF	TGTGCCAGCAGCTCGGGGAGTTTTTCGCTTCCATCTGAAGCTTTCTTT
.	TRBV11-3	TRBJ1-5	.	CASSPIRSNQPQHF	TGTGCCAGCAGCCCCATCCGTAGCAATCAGCCCCAGCATTTT
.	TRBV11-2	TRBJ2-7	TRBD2	CASSLDPSGINEQDF	TGTGCCAGCAGCTTAGATCCTAGCGGGATTAACGAGCAGGACTTC
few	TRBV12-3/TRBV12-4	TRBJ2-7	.	CASSLMTASFYEQYF	TGTGCCAGCAGTTTAATGACAGCCTCCTTCTACGAGCAGTACTTC
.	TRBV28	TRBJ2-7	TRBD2	CASSLASGSRNEQYF	TGTGCCAGCAGTTTAGCTAGCGGGAGTAGGAACGAGCAGTACTTC
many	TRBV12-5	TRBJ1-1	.	CASGLPQGNTEAFF	TGTGCTAGTGGTTTGCCTCAGGGGAACACTGAAGCTTTCTTT
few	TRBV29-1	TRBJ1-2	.	CSVEARGAYGYTF	TGCAGCGTTGAGGCGCGGGGGGCCTATGGCTACACCTTC
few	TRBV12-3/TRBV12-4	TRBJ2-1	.	CASSLRERGYNEQFF	TGTGCCAGCAGTTTACGGGAGCGAGGATACAATGAGCAGTTCTTC
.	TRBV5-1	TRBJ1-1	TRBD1	CASSLGTGPVAEAFF	TGCGCCAGCAGCTTGGGGACAGGCCCCGTCGCTGAAGCTTTCTTT
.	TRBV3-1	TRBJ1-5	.	CASSQDLRQPQHF	TGTGCCAGCAGCCAAGATTTGCGGCAGCCCCAGCATTTT
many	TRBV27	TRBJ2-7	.	CASSLWEGEDEQYF	TGTGCCAGCAGTCTCTGGGAGGGGGAGGACGAGCAGTACTTC